A selection of T cell receptor beta chains follows, all from one sample in a study of cytomegalovirus exposure and HLA in healthy donors. Assay used: immunoSEQ multiplex PCR; TCRdb lists only in-frame clones, some missing. In the table there are about 210,000 clones, roughly 80% of which are singletons. The source material was PBMCs. These receptors came from a man between 40 and 49 years old in good health and CMV-seropositive. CDR3s include the opening cysteine and the closing phenylalanine or tryptophan. D genes are given only for firm matches. Size is stated for part of the rows, as once, few or many counts, or as a class when the clone is expanded.

d_gene	j_gene	abundance	v_gene	len	CDR3nt	CDR3aa
-	TRBJ2-1	-	TRBV19	15	TGTGCCAGTACCCAGTCGGTAACGGGGGACAATGAGCAGTTCTTC	CASTQSVTGDNEQFF
-	TRBJ2-5	-	TRBV7-9	14	TGTGCCAGCAGCTTAGAACTAGTGGGAGAGACCCAGTACTTC	CASSLELVGETQYF
-	TRBJ1-1	few	TRBV7-2	15	TGTGCCGGCAGCTTAGCGTACAAGGGGGACACTGAAGCTTTCTTT	CAGSLAYKGDTEAFF
-	TRBJ2-1	-	TRBV7-2	14	TGTGCCAGCAGCTCCTACAGGTTGACCAATGAGCAGTTCTTC	CASSSYRLTNEQFF
-	TRBJ1-1	-	TRBV9	15	TGTGCCAGCAGCGTAGCTCTTGACAGCTACACTGAAGCTTTCTTT	CASSVALDSYTEAFF
TRBD2	TRBJ2-2	-	TRBV10-1	16	TGCGCCAGCAGTTCCGGACTAGCGGGAATCACCGGGGAGCTGTTTTTT	CASSSGLAGITGELFF
-	TRBJ1-1	few	TRBV19	15	TGTGCCAGTAGTATACAGTTTGGGCCTAACACTGAAGCTTTCTTT	CASSIQFGPNTEAFF
TRBD1	TRBJ1-4	few	TRBV7-9	17	TGTGCCAGCAGCGGACAGGGTGGTAGAGCAACTAATGAAAAACTGTTTTTT	CASSGQGGRATNEKLFF
-	TRBJ2-2	once	TRBV9	13	TGTGCCAGCAGCGGGGCATTGGCCGGGGAGCTGTTTTTT	CASSGALAGELFF
-	TRBJ1-1	few	TRBV14	13	TGTGCCAGCAGCCGAGGCGCGGGCACTGAAGCTTTCTTT	CASSRGAGTEAFF
-	TRBJ1-4	-	TRBV19	12	TGTGCCACAGGCGAGTTGAATGAAAAACTGTTTTTT	CATGELNEKLFF
TRBD1	TRBJ2-2	-	TRBV2	14	TGTGCCAGCAGCCGGACAGGGAACACCGGGGAGCTGTTTTTT	CASSRTGNTGELFF
-	TRBJ1-1	few	TRBV27	13	TGTGCCAGCAGTTTATCAGGTTTCCCAGGAGCTTTCTTT	CASSLSGFPGAFF
-	TRBJ2-2	-	TRBV4-2	15	TGTGCCAGCAGCCAAGGGACTACAAACACCGGGGAGCTGTTTTTT	CASSQGTTNTGELFF
TRBD1	TRBJ1-2	few	TRBV4-1	15	TGCGCCAGCAGCCAAGAGGGGACAGCGGGGGAGGCCTACACCTTC	CASSQEGTAGEAYTF
TRBD1	TRBJ1-1	-	TRBV7-8	15	TGTGCCAGCAGCGTAGAGACAGGGGGCCTTACTGAAGCTTTCTTT	CASSVETGGLTEAFF
-	TRBJ2-1	-	TRBV5-1	11	TGCGCCAGCAGCTTTGAGAATGAGCAGTTCTTC	CASSFENEQFF
-	TRBJ2-3	-	TRBV7-8	16	TGTGCCAGCAGCTTAGGCAGGGTACAGTCCACAGATACGCAGTATTTT	CASSLGRVQSTDTQYF
-	TRBJ2-6	-	TRBV12-5	15	TGTGCTAGTGGCCCAACATACTCTGGGGCCAACGTCCTGACTTTC	CASGPTYSGANVLTF
TRBD1	TRBJ1-1	-	TRBV5-6	15	TGTGCCAGCAGCTTTTGGGACAGGGTCACCACTGAAGCTTTCTTT	CASSFWDRVTTEAFF
-	TRBJ1-5	few	TRBV6-4	15	TGTGCCAGCAGTGACTCTTGGCAGGGCCTTCAGCCCCAGCATTTT	CASSDSWQGLQPQHF
TRBD2	TRBJ2-1	-	TRBV4-2	16	TGTGCCAGCAGCCTTAAGACTAGCGGAGGGGAGGATGAGCAGTTCTTC	CASSLKTSGGEDEQFF
-	TRBJ1-1	-	TRBV19	15	TGTGCCAGTAGTATAGATCCCGGACAGAACACTGAAGCTTTCTTT	CASSIDPGQNTEAFF
TRBD2	TRBJ2-1	-	TRBV13	14	TGTGCCAGCAGCTTATGGGGGAGGGCCAATGAGCAGTTCTTC	CASSLWGRANEQFF
TRBD2	TRBJ2-3	-	TRBV7-9	16	TGTGCCAGCAGCCCGGGACTAGCGGTTTCTCAAGATACGCAGTATTTT	CASSPGLAVSQDTQYF
TRBD1	TRBJ1-2	-	TRBV5-1	13	TGCGCCAGCAGCTCGGACAGGGCCTCCGGCTACACCTTC	CASSSDRASGYTF
-	TRBJ1-5	-	TRBV19	15	TGTGCCAGTAGTTGGGACGGAGGGAGCAATCAGCCCCAGCATTTT	CASSWDGGSNQPQHF
-	TRBJ2-7	once	TRBV11-2	13	TGTGCCAGCAGAAATCTAGGGGCCTACGAGCAGTACTTC	CASRNLGAYEQYF
TRBD1	TRBJ2-6	-	TRBV27	16	TGTGCCAGCAGTTCCCGCACAGGGGTTGGGGCCAACGTCCTGACTTTC	CASSSRTGVGANVLTF
-	TRBJ1-1	-	TRBV6-5	11	TGTGCCAGCATCGGGGGCACTGAAGCTTTCTTT	CASIGGTEAFF
-	TRBJ1-2	-	TRBV19	15	TGTGCCAGTAGGCCGGCCCGGGGCGGGAGTTATGGCTACACCTTC	CASRPARGGSYGYTF
-	TRBJ1-2	-	TRBV30	12	TGTGCCTGGAGTGTTGGCGGCTATGGCTACACCTTC	CAWSVGGYGYTF
-	TRBJ2-3	-	TRBV2	16	TGTGCCAGCAGTGGCGGGACGTTTGCTAGCACAGATACGCAGTATTTT	CASSGGTFASTDTQYF
-	TRBJ1-5	-	TRBV2	13	TGTGCCAGCAGTGACAGTACAAGACAGCCCCAGCATTTT	CASSDSTRQPQHF
TRBD2	TRBJ2-7	-	TRBV2	17	TGTGCCAGCAAGGTGGGACTAGCGGGAGGAGGGATTTACGAGCAGTACTTC	CASKVGLAGGGIYEQYF
TRBD2	TRBJ2-2	few	TRBV5-1	15	TGCGCCAGCAGCTTTAGCGGGAGGAACATCGGGGAGCTGTTTTTT	CASSFSGRNIGELFF
-	TRBJ2-7	-	TRBV4-1	17	TGCGCCAGCAGCCAAGATGTCGGCGTTGGAGGTCGGTACGAGCAGTACTTC	CASSQDVGVGGRYEQYF
TRBD2	TRBJ2-5	-	TRBV7-9	14	TGTGCCAGCAGCCCCGGGACTAGCGCGGAGACCCAGTACTTC	CASSPGTSAETQYF
TRBD2	TRBJ2-2	-	TRBV6-1	15	TGTGCCACCTCCATCGAACTAGCGGGATCCGGGGAGCTGTTTTTT	CATSIELAGSGELFF
TRBD1	TRBJ2-1	-	TRBV7-6	16	TGTGCCAGCAGACCCGGGACAGGGGCCGTTTACAATGAGCAGTTCTTC	CASRPGTGAVYNEQFF
TRBD1	TRBJ1-1	-	TRBV7-9	14	TGTGCCAGCAGCTTATCAGGGGGCTACACTGAAGCTTTCTTT	CASSLSGGYTEAFF
-	TRBJ1-5	-	TRBV4-1	15	TGCGCCAGCAGCCACAATTTGGCGGGGGCTCAGCCCCAGCATTTT	CASSHNLAGAQPQHF
TRBD1	TRBJ1-2	once	TRBV7-3	13	TGTGCCAGCAGCCACAGGGGCGGCTATGGCTACACCTTC	CASSHRGGYGYTF
-	TRBJ2-1	few	TRBV7-9	15	TGTGCCAGCAGCTGGTCGGAGGGCGGCTACAATGAGCAGTTCTTC	CASSWSEGGYNEQFF
-	TRBJ2-2	-	TRBV11-3	16	TGTGCCAGCAGCCGAGCGGGCCCACGGGACACCGGGGAGCTGTTTTTT	CASSRAGPRDTGELFF
-	TRBJ2-1	-	TRBV10-2	14	TGCGCCAGCAGTGTAACAGGGTTAAGGAATGAGCAGTTCTTC	CASSVTGLRNEQFF
-	TRBJ2-2	once	TRBV2	14	TGTGCCCGCGAGGTAGCGGAGAACACCGGGGAGCTGTTTTTT	CAREVAENTGELFF
TRBD2	TRBJ2-1	few	TRBV7-2	15	TGTGCCAGCAGCTTAGGGAGCGGGAGTAACAATGAGCAGTTCTTC	CASSLGSGSNNEQFF
-	TRBJ2-7	few	TRBV12-5	14	TGTGCTAGTGGTTTGGTACCGGACACCTACGAGCAGTACTTC	CASGLVPDTYEQYF
-	TRBJ2-7	-	TRBV6-5	13	TGTGCCAGCAGGCAGACTGGGTCCTACGAGCAGTACTTC	CASRQTGSYEQYF
-	TRBJ2-7	-	TRBV7-9	14	TGTGCCAGCAGCTTAGGTAGGGGTTCCTACGAGCAGTACTTC	CASSLGRGSYEQYF